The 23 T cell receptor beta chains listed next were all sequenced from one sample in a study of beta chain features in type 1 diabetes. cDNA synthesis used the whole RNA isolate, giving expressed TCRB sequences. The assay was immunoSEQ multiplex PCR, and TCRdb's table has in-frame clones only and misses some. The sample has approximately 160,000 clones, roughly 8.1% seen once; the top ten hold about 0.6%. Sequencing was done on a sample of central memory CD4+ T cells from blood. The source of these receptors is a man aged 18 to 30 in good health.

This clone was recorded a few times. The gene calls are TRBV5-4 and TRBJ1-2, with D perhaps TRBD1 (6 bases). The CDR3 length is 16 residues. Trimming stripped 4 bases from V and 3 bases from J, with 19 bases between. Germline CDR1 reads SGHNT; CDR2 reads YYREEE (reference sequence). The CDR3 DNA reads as TGTGCCAGCAGCCCGGACCAGAACAGGGATTACTATGGCTACACCTTC. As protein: CASSPDQNRDYYGYTF.

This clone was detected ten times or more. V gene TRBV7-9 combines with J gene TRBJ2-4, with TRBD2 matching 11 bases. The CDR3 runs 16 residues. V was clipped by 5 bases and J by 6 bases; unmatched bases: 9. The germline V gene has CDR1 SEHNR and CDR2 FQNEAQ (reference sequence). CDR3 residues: CASSRRGLAEANIQYF. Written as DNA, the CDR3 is TGTGCCAGCAGCCGCAGGGGACTAGCGGAGGCAAACATTCAGTACTTC.

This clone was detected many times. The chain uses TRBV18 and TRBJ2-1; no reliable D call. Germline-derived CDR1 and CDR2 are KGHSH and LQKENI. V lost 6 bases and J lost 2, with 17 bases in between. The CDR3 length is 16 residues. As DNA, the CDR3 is TGTGCCAGCTCCCCCCTAATCGGCGGAGCCTACAATGAGCAGTTCTTC. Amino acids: CASSPLIGGAYNEQFF.

CDR3 amino acids: CASSLGLAGGSTDTQYF. CDR3 nucleotides: TGTGCCAGCAGCCTCGGGCTAGCGGGAGGCTCCACAGATACGCAGTATTTT. This chain links TRBV13 with TRBJ2-3; the match to TRBD2 covers 11 bases. This CDR3 region has 17 residues. Per the germline V gene, CDR1 is PRHDT and CDR2 is FYEKMQ (reference sequence). Trimming at V came to 5 bases and at J to 2 bases, leaving 9 bases not matched to a gene.

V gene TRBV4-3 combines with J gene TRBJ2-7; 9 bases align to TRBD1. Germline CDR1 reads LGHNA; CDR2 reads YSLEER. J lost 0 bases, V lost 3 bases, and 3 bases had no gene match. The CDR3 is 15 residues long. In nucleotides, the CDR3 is TGCGCCAGCAGCCACCAGACAGGGGGCTCCTACGAGCAGTACTTC. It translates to CASSHQTGGSYEQYF.

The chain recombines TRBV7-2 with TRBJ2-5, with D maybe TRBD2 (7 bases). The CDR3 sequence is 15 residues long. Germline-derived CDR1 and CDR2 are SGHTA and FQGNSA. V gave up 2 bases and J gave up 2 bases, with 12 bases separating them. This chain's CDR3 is CASSLNRGAQETQYF. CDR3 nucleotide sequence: TGTGCCAGCAGCTTAAACCGGGGGGCTCAAGAGACCCAGTACTTC. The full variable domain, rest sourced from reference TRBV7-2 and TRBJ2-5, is GAGVSQSPSNKVTEKGKDVELRCDPISGHTALYWYRQSLGQGLEFLIYFQGNSAPDKSGLPSDRFSAERTGGSVSTLTIQRTQQEDSAVYLCASSLNRGAQETQYFGPGTRLLVL.

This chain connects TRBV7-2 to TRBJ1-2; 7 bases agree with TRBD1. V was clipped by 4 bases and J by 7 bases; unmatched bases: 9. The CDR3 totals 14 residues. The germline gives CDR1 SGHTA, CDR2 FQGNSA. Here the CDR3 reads CASSSRDSPSGYTF. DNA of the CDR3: TGTGCCAGCAGCTCGCGGGACAGCCCGTCTGGCTACACCTTC.

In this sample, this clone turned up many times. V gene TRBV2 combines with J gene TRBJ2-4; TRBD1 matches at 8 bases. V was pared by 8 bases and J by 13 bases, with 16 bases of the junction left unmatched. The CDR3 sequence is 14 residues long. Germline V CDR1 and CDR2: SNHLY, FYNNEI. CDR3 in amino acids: CASGGRQGPKGQYF. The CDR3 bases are TGTGCCAGCGGGGGGCGACAGGGGCCCAAGGGACAGTACTTC.

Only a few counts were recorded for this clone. CDR3 amino acids: CASSLVSGATYEQYF. The CDR3 DNA follows: TGCGCCAGCAGCTTGGTTAGCGGGGCGACCTACGAGCAGTACTTC. The chain joins TRBV5-1 to TRBJ2-7, with TRBD2 matching 8 bases. CDR3 length: 15 amino acids. Looked up from germline, CDR1 is SGHRS and CDR2 is YFSETQ. J lost 2 bases, V lost 0 bases, and 4 bases had no gene match.

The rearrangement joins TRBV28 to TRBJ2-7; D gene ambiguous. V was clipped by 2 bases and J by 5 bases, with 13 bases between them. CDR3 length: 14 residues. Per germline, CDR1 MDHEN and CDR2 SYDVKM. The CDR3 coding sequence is TGTGCCAGCAGTTTACCCCCACCCAGCGACGAGCAGTACTTC. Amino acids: CASSLPPPSDEQYF.

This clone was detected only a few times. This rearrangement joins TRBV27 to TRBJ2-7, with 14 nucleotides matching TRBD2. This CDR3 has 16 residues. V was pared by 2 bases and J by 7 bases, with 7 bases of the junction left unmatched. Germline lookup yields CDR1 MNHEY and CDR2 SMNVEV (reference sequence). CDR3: CASSLKTSGRAFEQYF. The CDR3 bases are TGTGCCAGCAGTTTAAAGACTAGCGGGAGGGCCTTTGAGCAGTACTTC.

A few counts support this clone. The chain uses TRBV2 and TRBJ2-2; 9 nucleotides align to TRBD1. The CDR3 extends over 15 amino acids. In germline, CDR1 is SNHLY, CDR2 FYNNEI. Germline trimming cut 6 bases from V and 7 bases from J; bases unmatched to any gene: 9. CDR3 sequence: CASRVGTGSHGELFF. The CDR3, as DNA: TGTGCCAGCAGGGTCGGGACAGGGTCGCACGGGGAGCTGTTTTTT.

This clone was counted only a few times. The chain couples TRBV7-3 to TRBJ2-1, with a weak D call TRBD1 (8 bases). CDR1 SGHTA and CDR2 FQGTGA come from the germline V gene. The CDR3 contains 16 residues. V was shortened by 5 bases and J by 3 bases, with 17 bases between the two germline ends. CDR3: CASSQQDREGYNEQFF. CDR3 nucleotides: TGTGCCAGCAGCCAACAGGACAGGGAGGGCTACAATGAGCAGTTCTTC.

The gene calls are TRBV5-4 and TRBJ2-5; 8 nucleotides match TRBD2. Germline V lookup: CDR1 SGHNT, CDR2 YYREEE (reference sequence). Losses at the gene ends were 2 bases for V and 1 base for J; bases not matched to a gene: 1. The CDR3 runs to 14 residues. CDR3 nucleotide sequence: TGTGCCAGCAGCTTCAGCGGGAGCCAAGAGACCCAGTACTTC. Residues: CASSFSGSQETQYF.

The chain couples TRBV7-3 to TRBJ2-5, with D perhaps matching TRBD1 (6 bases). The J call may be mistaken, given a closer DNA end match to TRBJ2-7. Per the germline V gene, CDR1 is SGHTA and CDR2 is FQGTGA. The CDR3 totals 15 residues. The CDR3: CASSPDPTGPYEQYF. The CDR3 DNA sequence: TGTGCCAGCAGTCCCGACCCGACAGGTCCCTACGAGCAGTACTTC.

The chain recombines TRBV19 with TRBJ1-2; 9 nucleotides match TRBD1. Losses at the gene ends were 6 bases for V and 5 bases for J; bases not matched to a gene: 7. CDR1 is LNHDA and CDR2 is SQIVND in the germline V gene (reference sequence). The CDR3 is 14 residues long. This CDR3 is CASSQQGADYGYTF. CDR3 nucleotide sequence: TGTGCCAGTAGCCAACAGGGGGCCGATTATGGCTACACCTTC.

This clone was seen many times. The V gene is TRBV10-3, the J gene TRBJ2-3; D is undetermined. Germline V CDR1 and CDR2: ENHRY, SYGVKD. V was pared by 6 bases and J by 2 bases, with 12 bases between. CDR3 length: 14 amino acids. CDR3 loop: CAISETSTTDTQYF. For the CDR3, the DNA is TGTGCCATCAGCGAGACAAGTACCACAGATACGCAGTATTTT.

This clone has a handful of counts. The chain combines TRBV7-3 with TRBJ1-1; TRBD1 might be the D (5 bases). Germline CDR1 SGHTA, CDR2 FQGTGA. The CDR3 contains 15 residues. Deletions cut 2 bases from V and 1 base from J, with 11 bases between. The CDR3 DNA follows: TGTGCCAGCAGCTTACAGGGCCCAACGAACACTGAAGCTTTCTTT. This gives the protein CASSLQGPTNTEAFF.

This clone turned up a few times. The CDR3, as DNA: TGTGCCAGCAGCAAGGGGGGGGACAGGGGGAATTCACCCCTCCACTTT. Its translation is CASSKGGDRGNSPLHF. The chain joins TRBV21-1 to TRBJ1-6; the table's TRBD1 call for D was not verified on the DNA. TRBV21-1 has pseudogene status. The CDR3 extends over 16 amino acids.

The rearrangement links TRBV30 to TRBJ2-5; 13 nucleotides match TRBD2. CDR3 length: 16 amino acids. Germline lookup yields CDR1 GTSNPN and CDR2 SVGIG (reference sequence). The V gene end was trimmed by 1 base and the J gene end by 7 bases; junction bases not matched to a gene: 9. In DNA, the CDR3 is TGTGCCTGGAGTGCCTCAACTAGCGGGAGGGGGGGGACCCAGTACTTC. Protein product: CAWSASTSGRGGTQYF.

In DNA form, the CDR3 reads TGTGCCAGCAGCGCGGGCGGCTCTGGAAACACCATATATTTT. It translates to CASSAGGSGNTIYF. The chain uses TRBV7-2 and TRBJ1-3; no definite D call. The CDR3 length is 14 residues. From germline, CDR1 is SGHTA and CDR2 FQGNSA. The V end was cut by 5 bases, the J end by 0 bases, with 8 bases between.

The CDR3 loop is CASSLGRPREDEQYF. The CDR3 DNA follows: TGCGCCAGCAGCTTGGGACGGCCCCGGGAGGACGAGCAGTACTTC. The V gene is TRBV5-1, the J gene TRBJ2-7; 7 nucleotides match TRBD2. This CDR3 contains 15 residues. Germline values: CDR1 SGHRS, CDR2 YFSETQ. Trimming at V came to 0 bases and at J to 5 bases, leaving 8 bases not matched to a gene. The complete variable domain, with remaining parts taken from reference TRBV5-1 and TRBJ2-7, reads KAGVTQTPRYLIKTRGQQVTLSCSPISGHRSVSWYQQTPGQGLQFLFEYFSETQRNKGNFPGRFSGRQFSNSRSEMNVSTLELGDSALYLCASSLGRPREDEQYFGPGTRLTVT.

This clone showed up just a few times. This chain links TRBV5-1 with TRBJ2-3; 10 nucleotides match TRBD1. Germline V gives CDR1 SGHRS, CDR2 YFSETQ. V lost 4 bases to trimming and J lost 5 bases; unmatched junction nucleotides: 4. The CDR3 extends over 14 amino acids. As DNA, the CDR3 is TGCGCCAGCAGCGTGGACAGGGGGGAAGATACGCAGTATTTT. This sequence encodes CASSVDRGEDTQYF.